The source of this T cell receptor beta chain is a study of cytomegalovirus exposure and HLA in healthy donors. Study-wide results and limits: Cytomegalovirus status was reportedly diagnosed by the classifier with high sensitivity and specificity. In the approximately 120 validation repertoires, a later analysis found that first-cohort TCR clusters tended to co-occur. Rarity held for most TCR sequences, but there were some public TCRs that occurred in many donors.

The donors were part of the validation cohort, which consisted of under 150 subjects and was separate from the first cohort of about 670 subjects. V gave up 0 bases and J gave up 4 bases; unmatched junction bases: 9. The CDR3 loop spans 17 amino acids. Germline V gene sequence: CDR1 SGHRS, CDR2 YFSETQ. A word on this clone: Its antigen is unknown.

The data were produced by immunoSEQ multiplex PCR, yet TCRdb's version contains in-frame clones alone and is incomplete. The table lists tens of thousands of clones, around 90% of them singletons. Specimen: PBMCs. The TCR was taken from a man aged 30 to 45 in good health and CMV-seronegative. The rearrangement uses TRBV5-1 and TRBJ2-5, with TRBD2 matching 10 bases. The CDR3 DNA sequence: TGCGCCAGCAGCTTGGGGGGCCTAGCGGGGGCCCGAGAGACCCAGTACTTC. This translates into CASSLGGLAGARETQYF.